This record covers a single TCR beta chain. This clone has at least ten counts. The clone's antigen remains unknown. Base qualities are not at hand, and no much larger clone is one base apart. Library prep was done by PCR. Sequencing was performed on an Illumina HiSeq 4000. High-throughput sequencing was used to profile the TCR beta-chain CDR3 region of each patient. As for the original processing: A classifier to discriminate distant-metastatic papillary thyroid cancer patients was built from CDR3 differences across clinicopathological groups. The Shannon index was used to measure repertoire diversity, and the Morisita-Horn index was used to measure how similar tumor and blood repertoires were. TCRdb itself trimmed the public reads at Q25 with fastp, ran MiXCR and retained productive beta chains. What appears here as the V and J calls and clone size reflects TCRdb's work, not the paper's. Recorded for this sample are about 93,000 clones; roughly 13% of them occurred a single time. About 11% of the sample is in the top ten clones.

The data are from a study of metastatic and nonmetastatic thyroid tumors (dated by TCRdb to between 2020 and 2021). In terms of the full investigation: Repertoires from peripheral blood and from tumor or nodule tissue samples of malignant and benign thyroid patients were compared. Broader findings and caveats from the paper: In both blood and tumor samples, TCR beta diversity was reported to be significantly higher in malignant tumors than in benign nodules.

Deletion took 5 bases off V and 6 bases off J, with a span of 13 bases between the germline ends. The germline V gene specifies SNHLY as CDR1 and FYNNEI as CDR2. Reading from cysteine to phenylalanine, the CDR3 counts 14 amino acids. Only CDR3 DNA is held: 42 bases, read in frame from base 1. No patient had received any treatment before thyroid surgery. The study retrospectively analysed patient clinical samples collected from about 2012 to 2018 using T-cell receptor beta sequencing. The clonotype comes from a female donor with papillary thyroid cancer or a benign thyroid nodule (not recorded which). Some clones in this sample may be carry-over from other donors' samples. Here the chain combines TRBV2 and TRBJ1-4; the D gene is possibly TRBD1, with 5 bases matching. Input material: blood. The CDR3 has the sequence CASSTREWDEKLFF. The nucleotide sequence reads TGTGCCAGCAGTACCAGGGAATGGGATGAAAAACTGTTTTTT. When the CDR3 is completed using the reference TRBV2 and TRBJ1-4 genes on either side, the full variable domain is EPEVTQTPSHQVTQMGQEVILRCVPISNHLYFYWYRQILGQKVEFLVSFYNNEISEKSEIFDDQFSVERPDGSNFTLKIRSTKLEDSAMYFCASSTREWDEKLFFGSGTQLSVL.